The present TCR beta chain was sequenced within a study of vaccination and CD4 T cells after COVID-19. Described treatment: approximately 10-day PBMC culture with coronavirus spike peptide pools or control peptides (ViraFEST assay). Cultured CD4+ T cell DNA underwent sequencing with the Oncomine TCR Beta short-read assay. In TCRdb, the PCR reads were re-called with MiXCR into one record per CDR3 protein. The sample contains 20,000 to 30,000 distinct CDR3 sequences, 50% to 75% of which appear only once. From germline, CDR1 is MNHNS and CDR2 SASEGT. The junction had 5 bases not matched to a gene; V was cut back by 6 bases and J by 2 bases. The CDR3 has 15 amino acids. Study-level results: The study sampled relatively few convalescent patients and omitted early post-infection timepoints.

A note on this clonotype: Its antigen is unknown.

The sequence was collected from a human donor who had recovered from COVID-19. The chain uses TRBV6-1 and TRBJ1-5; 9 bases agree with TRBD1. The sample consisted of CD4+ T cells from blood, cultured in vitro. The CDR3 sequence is CASSEQGAGNQPQHF. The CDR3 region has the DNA TGTGCCAGCAGCGAACAGGGGGCCGGCAATCAGCCCCAGCATTTT.